One sample yielded the 24 T cell receptor beta chains listed below, sequenced in a study of identical twins. TCRdb reprocessed the 5' RACE reads with MiXCR, giving one entry per CDR3 protein. The repertoire holds hundreds of thousands of distinct CDR3 sequences, with roughly 6% as singletons. The sequenced material came from naive T cells sorted from blood. Receptors were obtained from a man between 18 and 29 years old in good health.

This clonotype was seen more than once but under ten times. The CDR3, as DNA: TGTGCCAGCAGCGCCCAACTAGCGGGGGACACAGATACGCAGTATTTT. Its protein is CASSAQLAGDTDTQYF. The V call is TRBV21-1, the J call TRBJ2-3; TRBD2 was called by the table and not checked on the DNA. TRBV21-1 is flagged as a pseudogene. CDR3 length: 16 amino acids.

This clonotype was seen repeatedly, ten times or more. CDR3 region: CASKKTGNYGYTF. The CDR3 nucleotides are TGTGCCAGCAAAAAGACAGGCAACTATGGCTACACCTTC. The rearrangement joins TRBV27 to TRBJ1-2; the D gene is possibly TRBD1 (6 bases). This CDR3 has 13 residues. Looked up from germline, CDR1 is MNHEY and CDR2 is SMNVEV (reference sequence). V was shortened by 7 bases and J by 2 bases, with 11 bases between the two germline ends.

The sample holds many counts of this clonotype. This rearrangement joins TRBV5-1 to TRBJ2-3; 8 nucleotides line up with TRBD1. There are 12 residues in the CDR3. The germline V gene encodes CDR1 SGHRS and CDR2 YFSETQ. Trimming removed 7 bases from V and 4 bases from J; junction bases left unmatched: 2. The CDR3 nucleotides are TGCGCCAGCCGCAGGGGGCCAGATACGCAGTATTTT. The encoded protein is CASRRGPDTQYF.

The chain recombines TRBV5-1 with TRBJ2-7, with a weak D call TRBD1 (5 bases). Deletions cut 5 bases from V and 6 bases from J, with 12 bases between. CDR3 length: 12 residues. The V gene's germline CDR1 is SGHRS and CDR2 YFSETQ. The CDR3: CASSGHLGEQYF. The CDR3 region has the DNA TGCGCCAGCAGTGGACATCTTGGCGAGCAGTACTTC.

The chain carries TRBV5-1 and TRBJ2-2, with TRBD2 identical over 7 bases. The germline gives CDR1 SGHRS, CDR2 YFSETQ. CDR3 length: 14 residues. J lost 5 bases, V lost 3 bases, and 4 bases had no gene match. CDR3 sequence (DNA): TGCGCCAGCAGCTCCGGGACTACAACCGGGGAGCTGTTTTTT. It codes for CASSSGTTTGELFF. The variable domain in full, with the rest retrieved from reference TRBV5-1 and TRBJ2-2, is KAGVTQTPRYLIKTRGQQVTLSCSPISGHRSVSWYQQTPGQGLQFLFEYFSETQRNKGNFPGRFSGRQFSNSRSEMNVSTLELGDSALYLCASSSGTTTGELFFGEGSRLTVL.

About this clonotype itself: The CDR3 end shows no conserved phenylalanine or tryptophan, and so a read error is likely. The CDR3 DNA sequence: TGTGCCAGCAGCGATCCTAGCGGGAGTAACGGGGAGCTGTTTTCA. Translated, it gives CASSDPSGSNGELFS. The chain combines TRBV7-6 with TRBJ2-2; 10 nucleotides match TRBD2. V dropped 5 bases and J dropped 7; count of bases not matched to a gene: 7. The CDR3 extends over 15 amino acids. Germline CDR1 SGHVS, CDR2 FNYEAQ.

Many counts were recorded for this clonotype. One end of the junction does not line up with germline, which may come from a read error. The chain has TRBV5-6 and TRBJ2-3; possibly TRBD1 or TRBD2 for D (5 bases each). The CDR3 is made up of 16 amino acids. Germline-derived CDR1 and CDR2 are SGHDT and YYEEEE. CDR3 sequence: CASNLLRGISTDTQYF. The CDR3 DNA reads TGTGCCAGCAACTTGCTGAGGGGTATTAGCACAGATACGCAGTATTTT.

The V and J genes are TRBV6-1 and TRBJ2-1, with D possibly TRBD1 on 6 matching bases. Germline values: CDR1 MNHNS, CDR2 SASEGT. The germline V and J ends were trimmed by 6 bases and 11 bases, with 20 bases remaining between them. The CDR3 has 14 amino acids. This chain's CDR3 is CASSRARGNNQQFF. The CDR3 DNA sequence: TGTGCCAGCAGCCGGGCCAGGGGCAATAATCAGCAGTTCTTC.

This clonotype has more than one count but fewer than ten. The chain uses TRBV13 and TRBJ2-3; 8 bases map to TRBD2. Germline CDR1 is PRHDT and CDR2 is FYEKMQ (reference sequence). The trim removed 9 bases at V and 0 bases at J, leaving 11 bases unmatched. The CDR3 spans 16 residues. This chain's CDR3 is CASAGGVAPSTDTQYF. The DNA for the CDR3 is TGTGCCAGTGCGGGGGGTGTGGCGCCGAGCACAGATACGCAGTATTTT.

This clonotype was counted many times. V is TRBV25-1 and J is TRBJ1-2, with D unresolved. There are 13 residues in the CDR3. Trimming left V 6 bases short and J 4 bases short, with 12 bases between. Per germline, CDR1 MGHDK and CDR2 SYGVNS. CDR3 protein: CASRRDTTYGYTF. The DNA of the CDR3 is TGTGCCAGCAGGAGAGACACAACCTATGGCTACACCTTC.

This clonotype has more than one count but fewer than ten. V gene TRBV12-3 or TRBV12-4 combines with J gene TRBJ2-1, with D possibly being TRBD1 or TRBD2 (6 bases each). V dropped 7 bases and J dropped 6 bases, with 13 bases sitting between them. The CDR3 is 13 amino acids. CDR3 DNA: TGTGCCAGCACTGGGGGGCGTCTCAATGAGCAGTTCTTC. Translated, it gives CASTGGRLNEQFF.

This clonotype was seen ten or more times. The J gene is TRBJ2-4, the V gene TRBV6-5, with D possibly being TRBD1 (5 bases). The CDR3 extends over 18 amino acids. Trimming removed 2 bases from V and 2 bases from J, with 19 bases in between. Germline V gives CDR1 MNHEY, CDR2 SVGAGI. The CDR3 loop reads CASSYRGGSMGTKNIQYF. In DNA form, the CDR3 reads TGTGCCAGCAGTTACAGGGGTGGAAGTATGGGTACCAAAAACATTCAGTACTTC.

Ten or more counts support this clonotype. The rearrangement joins TRBV12-3 or TRBV12-4 to TRBJ2-1, with D unresolved. CDR3 length equals 11 residues. Trimming took 3 bases from V and 9 from J, leaving 6 bases between them. The CDR3 DNA sequence: TGTGCCAGCAGTTTCTCCACTGAGCAGTTCTTC. It yields the protein CASSFSTEQFF.

This chain links TRBV18 with TRBJ1-4, with TRBD1 as a possible D gene (6 bases). The CDR3 has 14 amino acids. Germline CDR1 is KGHSH and CDR2 is LQKENI. V dropped 2 bases and J dropped 5 bases, with 9 bases sitting between them. The CDR3 is CASSPGTLNEKLFF. The DNA for the CDR3 is TGTGCCAGCTCACCAGGGACATTGAATGAAAAACTGTTTTTT.

The genes are TRBV5-1 and TRBJ2-7; 9 bases line up with TRBD1. CDR1 is SGHRS, CDR2 YFSETQ, per germline. V was clipped by 6 bases and J by 4 bases; unmatched bases: 8. CDR3 length: 14 residues. DNA of the CDR3: TGCGCCAGCAAGATAGGGGGACAGGGTTACGAGCAGTACTTC. Amino acids: CASKIGGQGYEQYF. Variable domain in full (rest from reference TRBV5-1 and TRBJ2-7): KAGVTQTPRYLIKTRGQQVTLSCSPISGHRSVSWYQQTPGQGLQFLFEYFSETQRNKGNFPGRFSGRQFSNSRSEMNVSTLELGDSALYLCASKIGGQGYEQYFGPGTRLTVT.

The genes are TRBV14 and TRBJ2-7; no clear D. Trimming took 3 bases from V and 3 from J, leaving 15 bases between them. Per germline, CDR1 SGHDN and CDR2 FVKESK. The CDR3 extends over 15 amino acids. The CDR3 nucleotides are TGTGCCAGCAGCCACTGGGAAAGCGTAGTCTACGAGCAGTACTTC. This translates into CASSHWESVVYEQYF.

As to this clonotype: One end of the junction is discordant with germline, which a read error may explain. This chain uses TRBV7-9 with TRBJ1-5; 8 bases match TRBD1. Germline-derived CDR1 and CDR2 are SEHNR and FQNEAQ (reference sequence). The CDR3 has 14 residues. CDR3 amino acids: CASSPAGGNQPQQF. As DNA, the CDR3 is TGTGCCAGCAGCCCCGCAGGGGGCAATCAGCCCCAGCAATTT. Based on the CDR3 plus reference TRBV7-9 and TRBJ1-5, the full variable domain is DTGVSQNPRHKITKRGQNVTFRCDPISEHNRLYWYRQTLGQGPEFLTYFQNEAQLEKSRLLSDRFSAERPKGSFSTLEIQRTEQGDSAMYLCASSPAGGNQPQQFGDGTRLSIL.

There are many counts of this clonotype. The rearrangement uses TRBV29-1 and TRBJ1-2; possible D gene TRBD1, 5 bases. Germline V lookup: CDR1 SQVTM, CDR2 ANQGSEA. The V end lost 1 base, the J end lost 2 bases, and 14 bases lay between the germline ends. This CDR3 has 15 amino acids. CDR3 residues: CSVEGAGLVNYGYTF. The DNA of the CDR3 is TGCAGCGTTGAAGGGGCAGGGCTAGTCAACTATGGCTACACCTTC.

This clonotype was counted ten times or more. The chain links TRBV5-1 to TRBJ2-7, with D hard to call. This CDR3 spans 12 amino acids. Trimming removed 4 bases at V and 6 bases at J, with 11 bases between. In germline, CDR1 is SGHRS, CDR2 YFSETQ. CDR3 residues: CASSDGPLEQYF. CDR3 DNA sequence: TGCGCCAGCAGCGACGGGCCCCTCGAGCAGTACTTC.

This clonotype turned up a few times. The chain links TRBV7-9 to TRBJ2-7, with a tentative D call TRBD2 (6 bases). This CDR3 is 16 amino acids long. Germline CDR1 SEHNR, CDR2 FQNEAQ (reference sequence). The V end was cut by 3 bases, the J end by 4 bases, with 19 bases between. The CDR3 DNA is TGTGCCAGCAGCTTCCTGCCGGGAGCTTATCAGTACGAGCAGTACTTC. Protein: CASSFLPGAYQYEQYF.

The V call is TRBV28, the J call TRBJ1-5; a possible D gene is TRBD1 (5 bases). The germline V and J ends were trimmed by 1 base and 0 bases, with 16 bases remaining between them. CDR1 MDHEN and CDR2 SYDVKM come from the germline V gene. The CDR3 spans 18 residues. The CDR3: CASSLFLLGQVSNQPQHF. CDR3 sequence (DNA): TGTGCCAGCAGTTTATTTTTGCTGGGGCAGGTTAGCAATCAGCCCCAGCATTTT.

This clonotype was seen ten or more times. The chain uses TRBV5-1 and TRBJ1-1; 7 nucleotides align to TRBD1. Per germline, CDR1 SGHRS and CDR2 YFSETQ. The CDR3 has 14 amino acids. V dropped 3 bases and J dropped 8; count of bases not matched to a gene: 10. In DNA form, the CDR3 reads TGCGCCAGCAGCTCCCTGCGGGGGGGACAGGAAGCTTTCTTT. Protein product: CASSSLRGGQEAFF. The full variable domain, rest sourced from reference TRBV5-1 and TRBJ1-1, is KAGVTQTPRYLIKTRGQQVTLSCSPISGHRSVSWYQQTPGQGLQFLFEYFSETQRNKGNFPGRFSGRQFSNSRSEMNVSTLELGDSALYLCASSSLRGGQEAFFGQGTRLTVV.

This clonotype showed up just a few times. The chain employs TRBV6-1 and TRBJ1-1; D perhaps matches TRBD1 (5 bases). Looked up from germline, CDR1 is MNHNS and CDR2 is SASEGT. The ends were cut back, 2 bases at V and 6 bases at J, with 10 bases in the middle. This CDR3 has 13 residues. CDR3 DNA sequence: TGTGCCAGCAGTGAAAATACAGGCGCTGAAGCTTTCTTT. As protein: CASSENTGAEAFF.

The sample holds many counts of this clonotype. J is TRBJ2-1 and V is TRBV10-3, with unresolved D. Trimming took 7 bases from V and 9 from J, leaving 16 bases between them. This CDR3 is 13 amino acids long. Germline loops: CDR1 ENHRY, CDR2 SYGVKD. The CDR3 sequence is CAITNDRYSEQFF. The CDR3 bases are TGTGCCATCACCAACGATCGGTATAGTGAGCAGTTCTTC.